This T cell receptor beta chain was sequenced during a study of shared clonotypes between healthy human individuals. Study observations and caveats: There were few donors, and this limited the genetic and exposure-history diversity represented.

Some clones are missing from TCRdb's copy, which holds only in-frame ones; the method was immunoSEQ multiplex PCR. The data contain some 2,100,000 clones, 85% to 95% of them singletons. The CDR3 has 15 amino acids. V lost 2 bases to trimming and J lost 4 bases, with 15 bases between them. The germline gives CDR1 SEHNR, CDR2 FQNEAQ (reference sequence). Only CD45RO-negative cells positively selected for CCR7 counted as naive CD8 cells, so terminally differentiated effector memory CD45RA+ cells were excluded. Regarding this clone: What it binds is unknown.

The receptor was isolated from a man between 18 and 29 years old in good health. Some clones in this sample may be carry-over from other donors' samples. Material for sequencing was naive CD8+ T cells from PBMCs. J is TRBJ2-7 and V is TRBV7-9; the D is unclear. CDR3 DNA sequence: TGTGCCAGCAGCTTATCCGTAGCCCAGCGATACGAGCAGTACTTC. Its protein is CASSLSVAQRYEQYF.